A selection of T cell receptor beta chains follows, all from one sample in a study of radiotherapy plus CTLA-4 blockade in lung cancer. Generated by immunoSEQ multiplex PCR, the TCRdb table keeps only in-frame clones and is missing some. The profile shows approximately 94,000 clones, roughly 80% of them singletons. The source material was peripheral blood, sampled from a patient treated with radiotherapy plus ipilimumab. All receptors derive from a human donor with non-small cell lung cancer that progressed on radiotherapy plus ipilimumab. The CDR3 runs from the conserved cysteine through the conserved F or W. Clone size is stated in some rows and not others, as once, few, many or a class when expanded.

j_call | cdr3_length | v_call | clone_size | cdr3_aa
TRBJ1-2 | 14 | TRBV6-5 | - | CASSSGGAGYGYTF
TRBJ2-5 | 16 | TRBV9 | - | CASSALTRGGRETQYF
TRBJ2-2 | 15 | TRBV19 | - | CASSKGLASYGELFF
TRBJ2-5 | 15 | TRBV7-9 | - | CASSFRTGGLETQYF
TRBJ2-7 | 21 | TRBV18 | - | CASSPAVFVPDQAGDRYEQYF
TRBJ1-2 | 15 | TRBV5-5 | few | CASSHGDRVLYGYTF
TRBJ1-5 | 15 | TRBV19 | - | CASSADREGSQPQHF
TRBJ1-5 | 14 | TRBV19 | - | CASSSSAQNQPQHF
TRBJ2-7 | 13 | TRBV5-6 | - | CASSFGQVSEQYF
TRBJ2-7 | 16 | TRBV4-1 | once | CASSGHLSGSSYEQYF
TRBJ2-2 | 12 | TRBV5-6 | - | CASSLPVGELFF
TRBJ2-5 | 13 | TRBV15 | few | CATSRFSGETQYF
TRBJ1-2 | 15 | TRBV19 | - | CASSIGGLAADGYTF
TRBJ2-7 | 18 | TRBV11-2 | - | CASSFGISGSRSPYEQYF
TRBJ2-2 | 14 | TRBV28 | - | CASTVPTNTGELFF
TRBJ2-3 | 18 | TRBV6-1 | few | CASSEFVGTRSTTDTQYF
TRBJ2-2 | 14 | TRBV29-1 | - | CSVSSTGGSGELFF
TRBJ1-1 | 14 | TRBV5-4 | - | CASSSGGRNTEAFF
TRBJ1-4 | 15 | TRBV10-3 | few | CAISESEYTGEKLFF
TRBJ1-2 | 11 | TRBV29-1 | large | CSVGPGDGYTF
TRBJ2-3 | 11 | TRBV20-1 | - | CSATGTDTQYF
TRBJ2-5 | 15 | TRBV28 | - | CASSFGWGSSETQYF
TRBJ2-4 | 16 | TRBV11-3 | - | CASSSRLAGGGNIQYF
TRBJ1-3 | 15 | TRBV7-6 | few | CASSQQISSGNTIYF
TRBJ2-7 | 12 | TRBV7-9 | - | CASTLLGYEQYF
TRBJ1-4 | 15 | TRBV18 | once | CASSLTGGRNEKLFF
TRBJ2-6 | 16 | TRBV28 | - | CASSADRLGGANVLTF
TRBJ2-1 | 13 | TRBV19 | - | CASSRDWYNEQFF
TRBJ1-1 | 12 | TRBV5-5 | - | CASSLEGWEAFF
TRBJ2-5 | 17 | TRBV7-9 | - | CASSLRAGGRFQETQYF